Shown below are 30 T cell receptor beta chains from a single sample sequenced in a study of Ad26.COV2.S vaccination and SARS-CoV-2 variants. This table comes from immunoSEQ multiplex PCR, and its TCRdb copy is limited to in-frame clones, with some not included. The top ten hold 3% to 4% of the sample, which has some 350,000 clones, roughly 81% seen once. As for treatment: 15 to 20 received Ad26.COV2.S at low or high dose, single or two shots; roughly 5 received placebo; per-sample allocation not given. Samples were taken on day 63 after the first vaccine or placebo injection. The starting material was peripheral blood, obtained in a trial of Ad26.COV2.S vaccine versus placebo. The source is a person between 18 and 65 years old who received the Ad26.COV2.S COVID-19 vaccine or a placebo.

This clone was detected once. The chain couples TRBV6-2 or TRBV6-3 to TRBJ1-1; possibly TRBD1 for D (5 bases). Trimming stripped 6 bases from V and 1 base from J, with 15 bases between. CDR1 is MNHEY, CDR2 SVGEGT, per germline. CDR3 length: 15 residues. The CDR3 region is CASSRAGGRNTEAFF. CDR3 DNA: TGTGCCAGCAGCCGAGCGGGGGGTAGGAACACTGAAGCTTTCTTT.

As DNA, the CDR3 is TGTGCCAGCAGCCCTGGGGGACAGGTCTATGGCTACACCTTC. Protein product: CASSPGGQVYGYTF. This chain connects TRBV9 to TRBJ1-2; 8 bases line up with TRBD1. Germline-derived CDR1 and CDR2 are SGDLS and YYNGEE. V was pared by 4 bases and J by 4 bases, with 6 bases of the junction left unmatched. The CDR3 has 14 residues.

This CDR3 reads CARRAGTGGDTQYF. CDR3 DNA sequence: TGCGCCCGCCGGGCCGGGACCGGGGGGGATACGCAGTATTTT. The chain carries TRBV5-1 and TRBJ2-3; 7 bases fit TRBD2. The CDR3 sequence is 14 residues long. The V gene end was trimmed by 10 bases and the J gene end by 6 bases; junction bases not matched to a gene: 14. Germline assignment: CDR1 SGHRS and CDR2 YFSETQ.

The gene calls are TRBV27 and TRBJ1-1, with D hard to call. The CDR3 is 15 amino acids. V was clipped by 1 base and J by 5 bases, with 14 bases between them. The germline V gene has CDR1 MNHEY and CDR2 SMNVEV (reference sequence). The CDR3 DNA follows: TGTGCCAGCAGTTTATGGATCAACGGACTGACTGAAGCTTTCTTT. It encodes CASSLWINGLTEAFF.

The CDR3 coding sequence is TGTGCCAGCAGCAAGCTAGCAGGCAACAATGAGCAGTTCTTC. It encodes CASSKLAGNNEQFF. The chain is built from TRBV9 and TRBJ2-1, with D perhaps TRBD2 (5 bases). The V gene's germline CDR1 is SGDLS and CDR2 YYNGEE. The CDR3 is 14 residues long. Trimming shortened V by 4 bases and J by 5 bases, and 13 bases separated the two germline ends.

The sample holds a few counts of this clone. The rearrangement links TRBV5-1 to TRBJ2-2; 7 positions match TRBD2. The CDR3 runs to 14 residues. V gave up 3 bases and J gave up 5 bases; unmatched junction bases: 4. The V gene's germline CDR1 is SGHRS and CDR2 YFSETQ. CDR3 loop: CASSWEGRTGELFF. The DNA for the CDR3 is TGCGCCAGCAGCTGGGAGGGACGTACCGGGGAGCTGTTTTTT.

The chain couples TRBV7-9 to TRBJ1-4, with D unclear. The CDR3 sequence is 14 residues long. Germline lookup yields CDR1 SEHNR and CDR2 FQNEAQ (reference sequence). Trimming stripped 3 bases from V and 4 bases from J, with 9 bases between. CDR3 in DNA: TGTGCCAGCAGCTTTGAGAGAGTTAATGAAAAACTGTTTTTT. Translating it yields CASSFERVNEKLFF.

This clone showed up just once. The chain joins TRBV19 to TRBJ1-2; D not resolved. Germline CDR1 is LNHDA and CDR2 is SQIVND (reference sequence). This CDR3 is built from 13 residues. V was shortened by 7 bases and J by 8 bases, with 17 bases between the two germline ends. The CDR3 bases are TGTGCCAGTATACAAGGAGGTGTAGAGGGCTACACCTTC. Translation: CASIQGGVEGYTF.

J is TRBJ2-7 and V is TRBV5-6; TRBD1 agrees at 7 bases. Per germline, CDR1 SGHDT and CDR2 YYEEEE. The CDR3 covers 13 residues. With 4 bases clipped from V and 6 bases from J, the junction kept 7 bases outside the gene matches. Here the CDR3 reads CASSPRGRREQYF. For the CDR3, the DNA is TGTGCCAGCAGCCCGAGGGGGCGCCGCGAGCAGTACTTC.

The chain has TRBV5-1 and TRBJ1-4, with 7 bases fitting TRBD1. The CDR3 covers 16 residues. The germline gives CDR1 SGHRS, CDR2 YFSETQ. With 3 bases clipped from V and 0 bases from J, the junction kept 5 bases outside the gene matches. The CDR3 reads CASSWTQGSTNEKLFF. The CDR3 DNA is TGCGCCAGCAGCTGGACACAGGGGTCAACTAATGAAAAACTGTTTTTT.

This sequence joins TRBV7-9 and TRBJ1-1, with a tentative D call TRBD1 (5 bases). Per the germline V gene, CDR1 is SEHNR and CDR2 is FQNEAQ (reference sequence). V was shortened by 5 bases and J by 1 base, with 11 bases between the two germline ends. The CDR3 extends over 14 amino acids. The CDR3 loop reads CASSEGRTNTEAFF. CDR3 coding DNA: TGTGCCAGCAGCGAGGGACGGACGAACACTGAAGCTTTCTTT.

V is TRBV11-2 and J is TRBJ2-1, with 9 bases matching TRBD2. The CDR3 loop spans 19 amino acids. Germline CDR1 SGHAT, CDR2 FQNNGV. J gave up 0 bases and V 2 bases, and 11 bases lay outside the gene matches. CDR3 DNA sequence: TGTGCCAGCAGCTTAAGGGTTAGCGGGAGTTATAGCTCCTACAATGAGCAGTTCTTC. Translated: CASSLRVSGSYSSYNEQFF. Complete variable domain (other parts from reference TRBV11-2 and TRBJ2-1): EAGVAQSPRYKIIEKRQSVAFWCNPISGHATLYWYQQILGQGPKLLIQFQNNGVVDDSQLPKDRFSAERLKGVDSTLKIQPAKLEDSAVYLCASSLRVSGSYSSYNEQFFGPGTRLTVL.

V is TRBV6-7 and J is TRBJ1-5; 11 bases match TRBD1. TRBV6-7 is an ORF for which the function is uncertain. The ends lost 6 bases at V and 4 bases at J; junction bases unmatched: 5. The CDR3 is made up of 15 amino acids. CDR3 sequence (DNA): TGTGCCAGCAGAAGCGGGACAGGGGGAAATCAGCCCCAGCATTTT. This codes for CASRSGTGGNQPQHF.

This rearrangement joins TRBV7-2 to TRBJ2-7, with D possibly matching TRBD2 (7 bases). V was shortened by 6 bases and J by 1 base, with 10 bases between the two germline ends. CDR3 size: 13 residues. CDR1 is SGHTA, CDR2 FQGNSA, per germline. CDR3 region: CASRRGGSYEQYF. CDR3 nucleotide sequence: TGTGCCAGCAGGAGGGGGGGGTCCTACGAGCAGTACTTC.

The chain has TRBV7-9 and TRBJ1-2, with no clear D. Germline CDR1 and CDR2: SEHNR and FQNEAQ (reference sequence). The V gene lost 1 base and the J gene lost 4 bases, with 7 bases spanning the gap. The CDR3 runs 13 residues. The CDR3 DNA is TGTGCCAGCAGCTTAGGGGGTAGCTATGGCTACACCTTC. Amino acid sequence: CASSLGGSYGYTF.

CDR3 region: CASSPLGEVGQYF. The CDR3 DNA sequence: TGTGCCAGCAGCCCACTGGGGGAGGTTGGGCAGTACTTC. This sequence joins TRBV11-2 and TRBJ2-7, with D perhaps matching TRBD2 (6 bases). The CDR3 runs to 13 residues. In germline, CDR1 is SGHAT, CDR2 FQNNGV. The V gene lost 5 bases and the J gene lost 9 bases, with 17 bases spanning the gap.

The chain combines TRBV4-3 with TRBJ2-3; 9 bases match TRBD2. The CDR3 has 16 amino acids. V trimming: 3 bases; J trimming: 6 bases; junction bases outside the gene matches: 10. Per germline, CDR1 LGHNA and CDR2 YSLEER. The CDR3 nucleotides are TGCGCCAGCAGCCATGAGTTAGCGGGAGTGGGGGATACGCAGTATTTT. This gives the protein CASSHELAGVGDTQYF.

This CDR3 is CASSLTGTYREKLFF. DNA for the CDR3: TGTGCCAGCAGCTTGACCGGGACTTATCGTGAAAAACTGTTTTTT. J is TRBJ1-4 and V is TRBV13, with D perhaps TRBD1 (5 bases). Trimming removed 3 bases from V and 7 bases from J, with 15 bases in between. CDR3 length: 15 amino acids. Germline CDR1 and CDR2: PRHDT and FYEKMQ (reference sequence).

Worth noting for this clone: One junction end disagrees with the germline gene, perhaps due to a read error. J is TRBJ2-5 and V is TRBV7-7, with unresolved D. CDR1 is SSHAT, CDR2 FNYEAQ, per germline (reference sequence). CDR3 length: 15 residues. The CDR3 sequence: CASSLGPRRWETQYF. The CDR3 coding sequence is TGTGCTAGCAGCTTAGGACCCCGGAGATGGGAGACCCAGTACTTC.

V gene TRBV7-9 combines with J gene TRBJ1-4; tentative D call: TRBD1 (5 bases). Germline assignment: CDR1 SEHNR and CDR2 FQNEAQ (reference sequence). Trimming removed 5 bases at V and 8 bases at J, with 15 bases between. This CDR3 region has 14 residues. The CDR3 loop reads CASSPQGSGEKLFF. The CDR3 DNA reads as TGTGCCAGCAGCCCGCAGGGTTCAGGGGAAAAACTGTTTTTT.

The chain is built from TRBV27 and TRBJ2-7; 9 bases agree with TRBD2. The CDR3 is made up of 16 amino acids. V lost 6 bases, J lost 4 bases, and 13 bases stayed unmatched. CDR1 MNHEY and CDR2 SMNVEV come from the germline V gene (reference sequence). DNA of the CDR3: TGTGCCAGCAGCCCTGCAGCGGGAGGTATTAGGTACGAGCAGTACTTC. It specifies CASSPAAGGIRYEQYF.

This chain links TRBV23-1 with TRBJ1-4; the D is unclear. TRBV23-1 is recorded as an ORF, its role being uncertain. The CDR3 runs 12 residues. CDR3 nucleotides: TGCCCAGCTGACCTGATAGGCGAAAAACTGTTTTTT. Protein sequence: CPADLIGEKLFF.

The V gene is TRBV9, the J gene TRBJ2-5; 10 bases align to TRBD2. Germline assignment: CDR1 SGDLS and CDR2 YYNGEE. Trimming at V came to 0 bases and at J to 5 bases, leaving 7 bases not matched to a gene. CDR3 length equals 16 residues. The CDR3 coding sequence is TGTGCCAGCAGCGTAGCGGCTAGCGGGAGTGGCGAGACCCAGTACTTC. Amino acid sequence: CASSVAASGSGETQYF.

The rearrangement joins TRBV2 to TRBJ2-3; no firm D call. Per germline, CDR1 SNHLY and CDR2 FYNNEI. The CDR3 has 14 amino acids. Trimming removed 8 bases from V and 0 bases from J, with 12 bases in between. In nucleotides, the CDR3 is TGTGCCAGCGTGAGTGCGCTTAGCACAGATACGCAGTATTTT. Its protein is CASVSALSTDTQYF.

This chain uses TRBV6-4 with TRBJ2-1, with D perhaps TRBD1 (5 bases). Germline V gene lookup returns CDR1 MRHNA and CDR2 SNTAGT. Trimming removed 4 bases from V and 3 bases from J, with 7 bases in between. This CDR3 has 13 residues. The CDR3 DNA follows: TGTGCCAGCAGTGCCGACAGCTACAATGAGCAGTTCTTC. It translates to CASSADSYNEQFF.

The chain's CDR3 is CASNLFQETQYF. CDR3 nucleotides: TGTGCCAGCAATCTGTTCCAAGAGACCCAGTACTTC. The V call is TRBV5-4, the J call TRBJ2-5; D is ambiguous. CDR1 SGHNT and CDR2 YYREEE come from the germline V gene (reference sequence). Deletions cut 6 bases from V and 1 base from J, with 7 bases between. CDR3 length: 12 residues.

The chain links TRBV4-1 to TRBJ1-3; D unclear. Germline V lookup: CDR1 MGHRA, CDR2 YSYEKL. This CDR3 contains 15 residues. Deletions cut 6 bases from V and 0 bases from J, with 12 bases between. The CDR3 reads CASSYTPDSGNTIYF. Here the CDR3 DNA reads TGCGCCAGCAGTTATACGCCAGACTCTGGAAACACCATATATTTT.

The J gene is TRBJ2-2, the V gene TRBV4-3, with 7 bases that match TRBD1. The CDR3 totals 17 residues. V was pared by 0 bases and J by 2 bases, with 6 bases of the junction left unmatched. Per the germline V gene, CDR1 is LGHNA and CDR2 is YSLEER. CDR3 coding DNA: TGCGCCAGCAGCCAAGACGGGACAGATCTTAACACCGGGGAGCTGTTTTTT. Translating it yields CASSQDGTDLNTGELFF.

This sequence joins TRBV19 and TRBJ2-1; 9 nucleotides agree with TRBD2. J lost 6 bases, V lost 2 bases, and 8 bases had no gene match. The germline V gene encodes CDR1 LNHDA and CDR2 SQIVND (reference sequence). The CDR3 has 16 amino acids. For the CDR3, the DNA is TGTGCCAGTAGTATATGGGATAGCGGGAGAGGCAATGAGCAGTTCTTC. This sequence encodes CASSIWDSGRGNEQFF.

CDR3 in DNA: TGTGCCAGCTCACCCCCTAGGGGAAACACCGGGGAGCTGTTTTTT. Amino acids: CASSPPRGNTGELFF. The J gene is TRBJ2-2, the V gene TRBV18; D may be TRBD1 (5 bases). CDR1 and CDR2 from the germline V gene are KGHSH and LQKENI. The CDR3 is 15 residues long. Trimming removed 3 bases from V and 2 bases from J, with 10 bases in between.